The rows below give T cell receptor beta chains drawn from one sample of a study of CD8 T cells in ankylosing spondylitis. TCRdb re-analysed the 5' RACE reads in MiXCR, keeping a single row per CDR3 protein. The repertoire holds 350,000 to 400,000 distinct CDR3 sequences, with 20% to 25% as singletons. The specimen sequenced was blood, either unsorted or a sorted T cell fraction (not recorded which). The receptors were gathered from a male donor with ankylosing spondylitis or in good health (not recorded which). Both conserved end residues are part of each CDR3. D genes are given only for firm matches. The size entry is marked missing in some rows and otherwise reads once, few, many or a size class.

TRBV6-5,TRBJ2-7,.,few,TGTGCCAGCAGTTACCCCGATCCCACGGACTTCTACGAGCAGTACTTC,CASSYPDPTDFYEQYF
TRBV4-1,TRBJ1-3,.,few,TGCGCCAGCAGCCAAGTTTACCCAGCTGGAAACACCATATATTTT,CASSQVYPAGNTIYF
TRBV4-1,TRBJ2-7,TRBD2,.,TGCGCCAGCAGCCAACCCGGGAACCGTCCCGCGGGGGGGTATTACGAGCAGTACTTC,CASSQPGNRPAGGYYEQYF
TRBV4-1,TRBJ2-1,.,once,TGCGCCAGCACCGACCGTAAGAGAGACAATGAGCAGTTCTTC,CASTDRKRDNEQFF
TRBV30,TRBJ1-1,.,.,TGTGCCTGGGAGATACAGGCTTATGAAGCTTTCTTT,CAWEIQAYEAFF
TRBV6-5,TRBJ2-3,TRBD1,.,TGTGCCAGCAGTTACGGACAGGGGGCCACAGATACGCAGTATTTT,CASSYGQGATDTQYF
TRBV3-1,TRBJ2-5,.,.,TGTGCCAGCAGCCAAGATCCGAGGGCTTGGGAGACCCAGTACTTC,CASSQDPRAWETQYF
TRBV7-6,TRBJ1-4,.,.,TGTGCCAGCAGTCTATGGGGGGCGCCTAATGAAAAACTGTTTTTT,CASSLWGAPNEKLFF
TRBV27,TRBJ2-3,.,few,TGTGCCAGCAGTTTTACAGGCACAGATACGCAGTATTTT,CASSFTGTDTQYF
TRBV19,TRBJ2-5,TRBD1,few,TGTGCCAGTAGTTCGCACCGGGACAGGGGTTTTGAGACCCAGTACTTC,CASSSHRDRGFETQYF
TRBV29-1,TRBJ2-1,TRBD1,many,TGCAGCGTACAGGGGTTTCGCTCATACAATGAGCAGTTCTTC,CSVQGFRSYNEQFF
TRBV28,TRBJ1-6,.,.,TGTGCCAGCAGCGACTATAATTCACCCCTCCACTTT,CASSDYNSPLHF
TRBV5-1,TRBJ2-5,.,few,TGCGCCAGCAGCCCGTACCACCTACCAGGGGAGACCCAGTACTTC,CASSPYHLPGETQYF
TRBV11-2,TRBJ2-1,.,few,TGTGCCAGCAGCTCAGTGTTAGCGGCCTACAATGAGCAGTTCTTC,CASSSVLAAYNEQFF
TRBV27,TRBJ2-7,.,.,TGTGCCAGCAGCTTATCAGGGGGGAGGCGGGAGCAGTACTTC,CASSLSGGRREQYF
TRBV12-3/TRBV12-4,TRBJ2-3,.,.,TGTGCCAGCAGCTCTTGGGAGGATACGCAGTATTTT,CASSSWEDTQYF